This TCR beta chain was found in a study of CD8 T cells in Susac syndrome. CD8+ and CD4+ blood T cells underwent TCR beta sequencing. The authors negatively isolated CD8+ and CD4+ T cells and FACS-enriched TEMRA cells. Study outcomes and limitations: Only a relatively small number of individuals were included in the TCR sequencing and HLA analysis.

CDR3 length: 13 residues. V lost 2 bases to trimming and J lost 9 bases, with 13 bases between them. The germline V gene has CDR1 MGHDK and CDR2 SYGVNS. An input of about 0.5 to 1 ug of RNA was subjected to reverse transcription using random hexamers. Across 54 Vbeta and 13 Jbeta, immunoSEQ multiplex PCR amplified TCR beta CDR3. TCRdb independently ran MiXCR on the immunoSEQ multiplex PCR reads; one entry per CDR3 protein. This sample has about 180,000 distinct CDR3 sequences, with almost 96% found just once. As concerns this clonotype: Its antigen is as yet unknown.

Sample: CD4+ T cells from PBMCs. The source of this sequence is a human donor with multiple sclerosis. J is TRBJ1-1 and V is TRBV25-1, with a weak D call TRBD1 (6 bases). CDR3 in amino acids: CASSEGRRDKAFF. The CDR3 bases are TGTGCCAGCAGTGAAGGTCGCAGGGACAAAGCTTTCTTT.